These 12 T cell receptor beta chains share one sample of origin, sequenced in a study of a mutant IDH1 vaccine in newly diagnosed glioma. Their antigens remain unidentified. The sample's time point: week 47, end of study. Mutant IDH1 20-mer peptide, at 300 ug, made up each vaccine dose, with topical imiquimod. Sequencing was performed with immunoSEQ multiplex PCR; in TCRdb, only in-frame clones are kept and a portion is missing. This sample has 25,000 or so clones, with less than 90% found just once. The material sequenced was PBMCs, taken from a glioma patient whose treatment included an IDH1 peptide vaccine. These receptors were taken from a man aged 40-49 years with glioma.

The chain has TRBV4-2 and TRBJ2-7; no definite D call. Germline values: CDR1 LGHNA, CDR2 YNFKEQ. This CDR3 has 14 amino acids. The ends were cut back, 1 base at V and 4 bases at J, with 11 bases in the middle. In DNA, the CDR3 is TGTGCCAGCAGCCAAGGAGACGGATTATACGAGCAGTACTTC. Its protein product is CASSQGDGLYEQYF.

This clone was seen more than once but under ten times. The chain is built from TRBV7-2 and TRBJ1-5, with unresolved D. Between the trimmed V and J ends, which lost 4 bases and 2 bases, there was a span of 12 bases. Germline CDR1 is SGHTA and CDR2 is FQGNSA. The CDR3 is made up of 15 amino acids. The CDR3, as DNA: TGTGCCAGCAGCTCCCGCGGGTACGGCAATCAGCCCCAGCATTTT. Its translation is CASSSRGYGNQPQHF. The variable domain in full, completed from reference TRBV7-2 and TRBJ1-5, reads GAGVSQSPSNKVTEKGKDVELRCDPISGHTALYWYRQSLGQGLEFLIYFQGNSAPDKSGLPSDRFSAERTGGSVSTLTIQRTQQEDSAVYLCASSSRGYGNQPQHFGDGTRLSIL.

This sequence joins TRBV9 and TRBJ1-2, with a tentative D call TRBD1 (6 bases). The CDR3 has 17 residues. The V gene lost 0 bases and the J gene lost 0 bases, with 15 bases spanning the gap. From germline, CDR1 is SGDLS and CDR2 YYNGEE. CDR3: CASSVGIRTVPNYGYTF. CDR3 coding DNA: TGTGCCAGCAGCGTAGGGATCAGGACAGTACCTAACTATGGCTACACCTTC.

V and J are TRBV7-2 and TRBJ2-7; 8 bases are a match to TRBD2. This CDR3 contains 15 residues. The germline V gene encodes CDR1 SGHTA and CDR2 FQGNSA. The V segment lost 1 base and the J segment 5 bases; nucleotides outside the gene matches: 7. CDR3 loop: CASSLDFSGMNEQYF. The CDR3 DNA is TGTGCCAGCAGCTTAGATTTTAGCGGGATGAACGAGCAGTACTTC.

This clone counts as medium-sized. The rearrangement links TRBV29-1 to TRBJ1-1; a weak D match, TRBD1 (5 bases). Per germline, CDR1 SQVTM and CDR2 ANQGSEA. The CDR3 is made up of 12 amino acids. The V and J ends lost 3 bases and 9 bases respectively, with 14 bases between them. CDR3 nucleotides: TGCAGCGTTGAGATGGGACCAACAAAAGCTTTCTTT. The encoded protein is CSVEMGPTKAFF. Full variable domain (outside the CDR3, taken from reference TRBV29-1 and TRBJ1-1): SAVISQKPSRDICQRGTSLTIQCQVDSQVTMMFWYRQQPGQSLTLIATANQGSEATYESGFVIDKFPISRPNLTFSTLTVSNMSPEDSSIYLCSVEMGPTKAFFGQGTRLTVV.

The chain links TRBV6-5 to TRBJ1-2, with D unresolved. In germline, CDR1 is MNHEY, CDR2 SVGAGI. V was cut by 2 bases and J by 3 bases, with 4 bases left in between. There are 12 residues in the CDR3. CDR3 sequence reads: CASSYGHYGYTF. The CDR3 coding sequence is TGTGCCAGCAGTTACGGGCACTATGGCTACACCTTC.

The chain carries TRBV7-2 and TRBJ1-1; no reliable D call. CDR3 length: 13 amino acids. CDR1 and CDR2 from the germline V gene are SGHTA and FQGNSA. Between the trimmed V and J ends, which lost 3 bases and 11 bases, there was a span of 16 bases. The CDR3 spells CASSFPPASNAFF. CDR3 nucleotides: TGTGCCAGCAGCTTCCCCCCGGCGTCGAACGCTTTCTTT.

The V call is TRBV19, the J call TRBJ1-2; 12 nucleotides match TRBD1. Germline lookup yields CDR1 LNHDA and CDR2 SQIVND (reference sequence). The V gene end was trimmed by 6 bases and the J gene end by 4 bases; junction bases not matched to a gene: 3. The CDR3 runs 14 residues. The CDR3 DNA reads TGTGCCAGTAGCGGGACAGGGGGCGTCTATGGCTACACCTTC. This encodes CASSGTGGVYGYTF.

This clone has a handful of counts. CDR3: CASRQSGKETQYF. As DNA, the CDR3 is TGTGCCAGCCGCCAGAGTGGTAAGGAGACCCAGTACTTC. The rearrangement uses TRBV7-2 and TRBJ2-5, with D hard to call. The ends were cut back, 8 bases at V and 5 bases at J, with 15 bases in the middle. Germline lookup yields CDR1 SGHTA and CDR2 FQGNSA. The CDR3 loop spans 13 amino acids.

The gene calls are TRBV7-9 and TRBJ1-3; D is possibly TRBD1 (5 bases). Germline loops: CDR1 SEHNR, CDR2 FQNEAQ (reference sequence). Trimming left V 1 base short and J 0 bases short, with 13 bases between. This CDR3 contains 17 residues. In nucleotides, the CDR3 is TGTGCCAGCAGCTTAGGCCTATATGACAGCTCTGGAAACACCATATATTTT. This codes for CASSLGLYDSSGNTIYF.

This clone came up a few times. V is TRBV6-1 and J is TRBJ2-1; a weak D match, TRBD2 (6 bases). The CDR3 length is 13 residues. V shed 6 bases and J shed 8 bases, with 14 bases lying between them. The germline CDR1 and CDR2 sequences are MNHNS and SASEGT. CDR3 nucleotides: TGTGCCAGCAGGAGACTAGAAATCTATGAGCAGTTCTTC. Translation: CASRRLEIYEQFF.

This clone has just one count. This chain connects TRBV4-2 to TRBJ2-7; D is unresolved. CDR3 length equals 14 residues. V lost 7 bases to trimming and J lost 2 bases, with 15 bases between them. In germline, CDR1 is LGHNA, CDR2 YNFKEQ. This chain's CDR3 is CASTYQDRPYEQYF. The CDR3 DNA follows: TGTGCCAGCACCTACCAGGATCGGCCCTACGAGCAGTACTTC.